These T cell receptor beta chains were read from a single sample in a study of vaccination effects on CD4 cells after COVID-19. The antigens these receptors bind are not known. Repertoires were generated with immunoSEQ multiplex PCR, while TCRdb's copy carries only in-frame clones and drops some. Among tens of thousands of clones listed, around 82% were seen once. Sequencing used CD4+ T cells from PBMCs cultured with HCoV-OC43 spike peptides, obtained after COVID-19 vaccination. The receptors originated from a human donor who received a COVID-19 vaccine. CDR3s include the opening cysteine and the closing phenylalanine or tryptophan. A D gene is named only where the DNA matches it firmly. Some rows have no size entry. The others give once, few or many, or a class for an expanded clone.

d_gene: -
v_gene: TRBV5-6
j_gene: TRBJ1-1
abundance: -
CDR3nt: TGTGCCAGCAGCTTGGTTGGTAGCACTGAAGCTTTCTTT
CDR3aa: CASSLVGSTEAFF

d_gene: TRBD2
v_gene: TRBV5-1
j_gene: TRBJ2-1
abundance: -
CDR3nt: TGCGCCAGCAGCCTCCTAGCTTGGGGGGGGAATAATGAGCAGTTCTTC
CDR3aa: CASSLLAWGGNNEQFF

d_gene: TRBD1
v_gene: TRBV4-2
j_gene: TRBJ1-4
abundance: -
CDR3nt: TGTGCCAGCAGCGACAGGGGTAGGGAGAATGAAAAACTGTTTTTT
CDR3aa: CASSDRGRENEKLFF

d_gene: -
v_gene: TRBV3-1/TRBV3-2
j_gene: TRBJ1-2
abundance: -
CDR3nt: TGTGCCAGCAGCCAAGATCTGGGGGCGGACTATGGCTACACCTTC
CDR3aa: CASSQDLGADYGYTF

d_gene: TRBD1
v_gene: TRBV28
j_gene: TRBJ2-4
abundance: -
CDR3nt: TGTGCCAGCAGGTTACAGGGGGTGGAGGGCAAAAACATTCAGTACTTC
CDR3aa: CASRLQGVEGKNIQYF

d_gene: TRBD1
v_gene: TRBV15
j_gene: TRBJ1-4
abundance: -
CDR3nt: TGTGCCACCAGCTTCAGGACAGGGGTGGAAAAACTGTTTTTT
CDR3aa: CATSFRTGVEKLFF

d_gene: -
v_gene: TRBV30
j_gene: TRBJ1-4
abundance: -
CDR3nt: TGTGCCTGGAGTCCAGGACCTAATGAAAAACTGTTTTTT
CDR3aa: CAWSPGPNEKLFF

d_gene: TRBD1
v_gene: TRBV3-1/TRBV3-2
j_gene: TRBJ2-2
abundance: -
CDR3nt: TGTGCCAGCAGCCCCTCCGCTCGGACAGGAAACACCGGGGAGCTGTTTTTT
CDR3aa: CASSPSARTGNTGELFF

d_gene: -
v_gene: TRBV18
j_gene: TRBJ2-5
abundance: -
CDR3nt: TGTGCCAGCTCACCACCGGGGCAAGAGACCCAGTACTTC
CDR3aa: CASSPPGQETQYF

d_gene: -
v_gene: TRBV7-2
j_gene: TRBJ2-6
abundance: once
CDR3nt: TGTGCCAGCAGCTTAGCGGCTGGGGCCAACGTCCTGACTTTC
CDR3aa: CASSLAAGANVLTF

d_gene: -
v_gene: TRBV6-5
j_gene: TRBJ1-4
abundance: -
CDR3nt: TGTGCCAGCAGCTCCCAGGGGACTAATGAAAAACTGTTTTTT
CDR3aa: CASSSQGTNEKLFF

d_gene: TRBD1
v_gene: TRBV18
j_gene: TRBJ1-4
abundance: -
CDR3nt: TGTGCCAGCTCACGGGACAGTAATGAAAAACTGTTTTTT
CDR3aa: CASSRDSNEKLFF

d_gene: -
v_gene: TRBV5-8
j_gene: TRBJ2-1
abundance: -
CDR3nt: TGTGCCAGCAGCTCCTCGTGGCAACTAGACAATGAGCAGTTCTTC
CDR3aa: CASSSSWQLDNEQFF

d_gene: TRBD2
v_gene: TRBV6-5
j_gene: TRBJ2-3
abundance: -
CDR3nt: TGTGCCAGCAGTTTGGCCGGGACTAGCGTCCCAGATACGCAGTATTTT
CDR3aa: CASSLAGTSVPDTQYF

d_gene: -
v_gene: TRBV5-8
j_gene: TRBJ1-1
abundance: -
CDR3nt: TGTGCCAGCAGCAAAAACAGGGTTGAGTACACTGAAGCTTTCTTT
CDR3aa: CASSKNRVEYTEAFF

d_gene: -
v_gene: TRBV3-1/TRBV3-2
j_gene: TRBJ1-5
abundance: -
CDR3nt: TGTGCCAGCAGCCCTTCGGGCTTTCAGCCCCAGCATTTT
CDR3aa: CASSPSGFQPQHF

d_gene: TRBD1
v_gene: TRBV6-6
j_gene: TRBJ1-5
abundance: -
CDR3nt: TGTGCCAGCAGTTGGCTCCGGGACAGGGAGAATCAGCCCCAGCATTTT
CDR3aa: CASSWLRDRENQPQHF

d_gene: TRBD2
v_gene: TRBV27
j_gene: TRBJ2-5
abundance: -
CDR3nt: TGTGCCAGCAGTTTACGGGGGGGGGAGACCCAGTACTTC
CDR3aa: CASSLRGGETQYF

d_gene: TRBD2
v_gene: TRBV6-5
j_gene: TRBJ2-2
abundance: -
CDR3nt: TGTGCCAGCAGTTACTCCGGGGGGAATACCGGGGAGCTGTTTTTT
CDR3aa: CASSYSGGNTGELFF

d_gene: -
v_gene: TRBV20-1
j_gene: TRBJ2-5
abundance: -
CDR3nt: TGCAGTGTACAGGGGAGGGAGACCCAGTACTTC
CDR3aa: CSVQGRETQYF

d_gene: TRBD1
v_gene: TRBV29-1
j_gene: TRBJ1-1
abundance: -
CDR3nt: TGCAGCGCTGCACAGGGGGCGAGCACTGAAGCTTTCTTT
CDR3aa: CSAAQGASTEAFF

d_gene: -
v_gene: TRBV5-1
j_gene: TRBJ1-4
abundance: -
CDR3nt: TGCGCCAGCAGCTACATGGTTCGTGAAAAACTGTTTTTT
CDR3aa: CASSYMVREKLFF

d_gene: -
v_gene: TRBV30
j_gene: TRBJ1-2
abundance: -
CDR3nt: TGTGCCTGGAGTCACGCACAGGGCTATGGCTACACCTTC
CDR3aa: CAWSHAQGYGYTF

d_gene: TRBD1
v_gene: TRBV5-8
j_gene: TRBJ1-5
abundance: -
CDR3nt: TGTGCCAGCAGCTCCGGGACAGGGGCTTTCGTAAATCAGCCCCAGCATTTT
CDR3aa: CASSSGTGAFVNQPQHF

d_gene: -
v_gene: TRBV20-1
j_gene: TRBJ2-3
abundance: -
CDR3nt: TGCAGTGCTAGTACGAGGAGTGCTAGCACAGATACGCAGTATTTT
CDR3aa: CSASTRSASTDTQYF

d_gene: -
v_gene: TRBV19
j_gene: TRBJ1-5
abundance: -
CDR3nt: TGTGCCAGTAGTATGGGGTTAGGCAATCAGCCCCAGCATTTT
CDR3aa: CASSMGLGNQPQHF

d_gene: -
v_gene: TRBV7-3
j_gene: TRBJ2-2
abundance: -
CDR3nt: TGTGCCAGCAGCTCAAACACGCAATACACCGGGGAGCTGTTTTTT
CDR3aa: CASSSNTQYTGELFF

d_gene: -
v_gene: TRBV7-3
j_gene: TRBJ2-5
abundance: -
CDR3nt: TGTGCCAGCAGCTTATCAGGCGGGTTGGAGACCCAGTACTTC
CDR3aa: CASSLSGGLETQYF

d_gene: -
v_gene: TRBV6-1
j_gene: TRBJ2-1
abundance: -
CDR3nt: TGTGCCAGCAGTGTCAGATCTATCACAGGTAGAATAAATGAGCAGTTCTTC
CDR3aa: CASSVRSITGRINEQFF

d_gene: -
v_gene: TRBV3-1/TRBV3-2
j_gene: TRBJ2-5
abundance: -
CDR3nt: TGTGCCAGCAGCCAAGCCCAGGGGCGGGAGACCCAGTACTTC
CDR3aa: CASSQAQGRETQYF

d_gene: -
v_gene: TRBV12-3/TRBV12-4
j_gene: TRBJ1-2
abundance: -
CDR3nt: TGTGCCAGCAGTGTCCACAACAGGGTAGGCTACACCTTC
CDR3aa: CASSVHNRVGYTF

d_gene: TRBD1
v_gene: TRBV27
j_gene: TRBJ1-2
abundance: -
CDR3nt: TGTGTCTACAACAGGGGGCGCTATAACACCGACTATGGCTACACCTTC
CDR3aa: CVYNRGRYNTDYGYTF

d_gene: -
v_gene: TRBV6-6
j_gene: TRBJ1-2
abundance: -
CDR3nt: TGTGCCAGCAGTTACAGTTTTGGCCAGGGAGGGTATGGCTACACCTTC
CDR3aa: CASSYSFGQGGYGYTF

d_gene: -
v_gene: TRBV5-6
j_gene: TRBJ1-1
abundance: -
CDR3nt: TGTGCCAGCAGCTCCCGCAGGAAATACACTGAAGCTTTCTTT
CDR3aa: CASSSRRKYTEAFF

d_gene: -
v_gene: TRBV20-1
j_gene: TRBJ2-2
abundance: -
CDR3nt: TGCAGTGCTAGTGGGGGGCTGAACACCGGGGAGCTGTTTTTT
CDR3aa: CSASGGLNTGELFF

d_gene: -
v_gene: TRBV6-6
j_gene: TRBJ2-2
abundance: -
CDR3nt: TGTGCTTACGGCAGTTCGAACACCGGGGAGCTGTTTTTT
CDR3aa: CAYGSSNTGELFF

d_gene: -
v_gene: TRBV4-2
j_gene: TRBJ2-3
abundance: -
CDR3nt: TGTGCCAGCAGCCAAGAAGGGAAACACACAGATACGCAGTATTTT
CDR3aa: CASSQEGKHTDTQYF

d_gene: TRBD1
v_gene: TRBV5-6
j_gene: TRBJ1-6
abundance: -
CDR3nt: TGTGCCAGCAGCTTCCTTTTATCCGGGACAGGGGTTTCACCCCTCCACTTT
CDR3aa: CASSFLLSGTGVSPLHF

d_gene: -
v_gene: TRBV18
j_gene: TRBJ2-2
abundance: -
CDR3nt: TGTGCCAGCTCACCATTCGCGGGGCAGAACACCGGGGAGCTGTTTTTT
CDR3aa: CASSPFAGQNTGELFF

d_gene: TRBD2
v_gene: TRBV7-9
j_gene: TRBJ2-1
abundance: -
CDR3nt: TGTGCCAGCAGCCAGCGACTAGCGGGGGGGCCAACAAATGAGCAGTTCTTC
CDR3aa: CASSQRLAGGPTNEQFF

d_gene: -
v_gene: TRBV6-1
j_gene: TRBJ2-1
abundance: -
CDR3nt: TGTGCCAGCAGTGAAAACGCGGCCAACTCCTACAATGAGCAGTTCTTC
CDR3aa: CASSENAANSYNEQFF

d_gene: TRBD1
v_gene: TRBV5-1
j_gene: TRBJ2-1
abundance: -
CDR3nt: TGCGCCAGCAGCTTGGTCGTGACAGGGGGTATGTATGAGCAGTTCTTC
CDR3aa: CASSLVVTGGMYEQFF

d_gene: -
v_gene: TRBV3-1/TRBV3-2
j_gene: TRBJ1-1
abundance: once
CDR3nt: TGTGCCAGCACCCCGCAGGGAGGGGGAACTGAAGCTTTCTTT
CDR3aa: CASTPQGGGTEAFF

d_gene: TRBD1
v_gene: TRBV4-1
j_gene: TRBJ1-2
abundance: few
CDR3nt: TGCGCCAGCAGCCAACTCGGGACAGATGGCTACACCTTC
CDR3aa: CASSQLGTDGYTF

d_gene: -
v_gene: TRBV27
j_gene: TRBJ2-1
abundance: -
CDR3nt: TGTGCCAGCAGTTTATCGGGGTTGAATGAGCAGTTCTTC
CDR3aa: CASSLSGLNEQFF

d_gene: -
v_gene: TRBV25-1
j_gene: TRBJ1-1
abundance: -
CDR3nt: TGTGCCAGCAGTGAAGGGTGGAACACTGAAGCTTTCTTT
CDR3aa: CASSEGWNTEAFF